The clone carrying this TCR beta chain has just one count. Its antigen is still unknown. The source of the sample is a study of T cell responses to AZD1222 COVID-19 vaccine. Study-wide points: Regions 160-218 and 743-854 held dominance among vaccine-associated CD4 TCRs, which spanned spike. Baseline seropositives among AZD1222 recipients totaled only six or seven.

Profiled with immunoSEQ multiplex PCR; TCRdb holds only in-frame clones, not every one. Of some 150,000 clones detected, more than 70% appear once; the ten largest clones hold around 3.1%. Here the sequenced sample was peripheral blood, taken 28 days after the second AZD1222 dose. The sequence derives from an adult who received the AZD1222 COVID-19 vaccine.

CDR3 loop: CASSEGTGYGYTF. The CDR3, as DNA: TGCGCCAGCAGTGAGGGGACAGGCTATGGCTACACCTTC. This sequence joins TRBV10-2 and TRBJ1-2, with TRBD1 identical over 8 bases. The CDR3 loop spans 13 amino acids. Germline assignment: CDR1 WSHSY and CDR2 SAAADI. V trimming: 2 bases; J trimming: 4 bases; junction bases outside the gene matches: 0.